A selection of T cell receptor beta chains follows, all from one sample in a study of beta chain features in type 1 diabetes. Assay used: immunoSEQ multiplex PCR; TCRdb lists only in-frame clones, some missing. This sample has 390,000 or so clones, with about 15% found just once. Sequenced input: naive CD4+ T cells from blood. The source is a young man in good health. Each CDR3 is given with its conserved first and last residue. Rows may omit the clone size; those that give it use once, few, many or a size class.

j_call: TRBJ2-3; v_call: TRBV7-9; clone_size: few; cdr3_aa: CASSLILQGADTQYF
j_call: TRBJ1-2; v_call: TRBV14; clone_size: few; cdr3_aa: CASSPLQYNYGYTF
j_call: TRBJ2-3; v_call: TRBV6-5; clone_size: -; cdr3_aa: CASSRGVSTDTQYF
j_call: TRBJ2-5; v_call: TRBV7-2; clone_size: -; cdr3_aa: CASSPDREGQTQYF
j_call: TRBJ2-4; v_call: TRBV7-8; clone_size: -; cdr3_aa: CASSPTGLLAKNIQYF
j_call: TRBJ2-5; v_call: TRBV10-3; clone_size: few; cdr3_aa: CAISRGTAQETQYF
j_call: TRBJ2-1; v_call: TRBV6-1; clone_size: few; cdr3_aa: CASSGLGRAPYNEQFF
j_call: TRBJ2-1; v_call: TRBV30; clone_size: -; cdr3_aa: CALEGLALSSYNEQFF
j_call: TRBJ2-1; v_call: TRBV6-6; clone_size: few; cdr3_aa: CASTGANEQFF
j_call: TRBJ2-3; v_call: TRBV25-1; clone_size: few; cdr3_aa: CASSLRQGADTQYF
j_call: TRBJ2-1; v_call: TRBV7-2; clone_size: few; cdr3_aa: CASSLGGSDEQFF
j_call: TRBJ1-3; v_call: TRBV16; clone_size: -; cdr3_aa: CASSPDVGNTIYF
j_call: TRBJ1-5; v_call: TRBV7-2; clone_size: -; cdr3_aa: CASSAGGGNQPQHF
j_call: TRBJ2-3; v_call: TRBV11-2; clone_size: few; cdr3_aa: CASSLDPRGADTQYF
j_call: TRBJ2-1; v_call: TRBV25-1; clone_size: few; cdr3_aa: CASSLAGAHSSYNEQFF
j_call: TRBJ2-1; v_call: TRBV12-5; clone_size: few; cdr3_aa: CASGPQGASEQFF
j_call: TRBJ2-1; v_call: TRBV7-2; clone_size: few; cdr3_aa: CASTPLGSSYNEQFF
j_call: TRBJ1-1; v_call: TRBV6-1; clone_size: few; cdr3_aa: CASSEIGGRTEAFF
j_call: TRBJ1-2; v_call: TRBV25-1; clone_size: -; cdr3_aa: CASSEDRAYGYTF
j_call: TRBJ1-2; v_call: TRBV4-1; clone_size: -; cdr3_aa: CASSQEWGYTF
j_call: TRBJ2-1; v_call: TRBV4-3; clone_size: -; cdr3_aa: CASSQVANNEQFF
j_call: TRBJ1-6; v_call: TRBV25-1; clone_size: -; cdr3_aa: CASSESVVLGSPLHF
j_call: TRBJ1-1; v_call: TRBV30; clone_size: few; cdr3_aa: CAWSSGPPTEAFF
j_call: TRBJ1-1; v_call: TRBV7-2; clone_size: -; cdr3_aa: CASSLRNPSGLGDTEAFF
j_call: TRBJ2-6; v_call: TRBV5-1; clone_size: -; cdr3_aa: CASSLPSGSSGANVLTF
j_call: TRBJ2-3; v_call: TRBV5-4; clone_size: few; cdr3_aa: CASSLEASGGIDTQYF
j_call: TRBJ2-3; v_call: TRBV10-3; clone_size: few; cdr3_aa: CAIRAMTSTDTQYF
j_call: TRBJ2-3; v_call: TRBV11-3; clone_size: few; cdr3_aa: CASSSTSGALTDTQYF
j_call: TRBJ1-4; v_call: TRBV5-4; clone_size: few; cdr3_aa: CASSSSRGEKLFF
j_call: TRBJ2-5; v_call: TRBV7-2; clone_size: few; cdr3_aa: CASSLVSGAGPETQYF